This T cell receptor (beta chain) was identified in a study of OX40 agonist ivuxolimab in advanced cancers. Study-wide results and caveats: Clonal expansion by week 6 occurred in CD4+ and CD8+ blood T cells (at 0.1 to 3.0 mg/kg).

As regards this clone: Its antigen is not known.

CDR1 and CDR2 (germline): MGHRA, YSYEKL. V shed 0 bases, J shed 10 bases, and the junction held 3 bases outside the gene matches. The CDR3 is 12 amino acids. The data were produced by immunoSEQ multiplex PCR, yet TCRdb's version contains in-frame clones alone and is incomplete. This table holds around 150,000 clones, 90% to 95% found once. The receptor's source is an adult with an advanced solid tumor such as melanoma, head and neck, liver or kidney cancer. The sequencing used CD4+ or CD8+ T cells sorted from blood, collected in a trial of the OX40 agonist ivuxolimab. This sequence joins TRBV4-1 and TRBJ2-7; TRBD1 aligns across 7 bases. The CDR3 region is CASSQEGTDQYF. CDR3 nucleotides: TGCGCCAGCAGCCAAGAGGGGACAGATCAGTACTTC.